Sequencing of this TCR beta chain was carried out in a study of a mutant IDH1 vaccine in newly diagnosed glioma. Whole-study context: Treated individuals were approximately 62% male and 37.5% female, averaging roughly 40 years of age. Patients got radiotherapy, temozolomide, or both beforehand, and most got both. Study-wide results and caveats: Changes in top peripheral clonotypes did not appear linked to pseudoprogression. Detectable vaccine-induced immune responses arose in roughly 93% of patients.

TCRdb's copy holds only in-frame clones and misses some; the assay was immunoSEQ multiplex PCR. The sample has just under 95,000 clones; 83% are singletons. About this clone itself: As yet, its antigen is unknown.

Between the trimmed V and J ends, which lost 10 bases and 0 bases, there was a span of 13 bases. The CDR3 loop spans 15 amino acids. Looked up from germline, CDR1 is WSHSY and CDR2 is SAAADI. The time point was: baseline, week 1 (first vaccination visit). Specified treatment: pre-vaccination baseline after standard-of-care therapy. This TCR came from a woman between 45 and 65 years old with glioma. Specimen: PBMCs, collected from a glioma patient treated with radiotherapy, temozolomide or both. The chain joins TRBV10-2 to TRBJ1-6, with D tentatively TRBD1 (6 bases). CDR3 protein: CAIRDTSSYNSPLHF. The CDR3 nucleotides are TGCGCCATCCGGGACACTAGCTCCTATAATTCACCCCTCCACTTT.